This TCR beta chain was captured in a study of blood T cell repertoires in COVID-19 (TCRdb year 2020). Regarding the complete study: Samples from collaborators originated in the United States, Italy and Spain and spanned both the acute and convalescent phases of COVID-19. The material from the prospective study consisted of cDNA or gDNA derived from T cells, B-cell-depleted T cells, or PBMCs. Deeply sampled blood TCRbeta repertoires from subjects exposed to, actively infected with, or recovered from COVID-19 were included in the dataset. The repertoires were released in a freely available public database intended as a resource for research on the immune response to SARS-CoV-2. Samples came from the ongoing ImmuneRACE study (first 160 participants) plus 1,254 subjects from 6 global collaborators. Sample metadata almost always included a de-identified subject ID, COVID-19 status, age in years and sex. HLA class I and class II types, where available, came from metadata supplied by the sample provider rather than from assay-based typing.

This clone was detected only once. It lacks a known antigen. There are no base qualities to consult, and no much larger clone falls within one base. Each collaborating institution followed its own protocols to collect whole blood in K2EDTA tubes. Collaborator samples were shipped for TCRbeta analysis as frozen whole blood, isolated PBMCs, or DNA extracted from either sample type. CDR1 and CDR2, looked up from the germline V gene, are SGDLS and YYNGEE. The CDR3 has 19 amino acids, counting the end cysteine and phenylalanine. Only the CDR3 DNA stays, 57 bases, in frame from base 1. Here V drops 0 bases and J drops 1 base, and the junction holds 14 bases not matched to any gene. TCRbeta CDR3 regions were amplified from genomic DNA using the immunoSEQ Assay, a bias-controlled multiplex PCR. The source study handled its data this way. Nucleated cell counts per sample were estimated from amplification of reference gene primers within the assay. To quantify the absolute abundance of each unique TCRbeta CDR3 rearrangement, sequence reads were collapsed and filtered. For each sample, productive Simpson clonality was calculated as the square root of Simpson's diversity index across productive rearrangements. TCRdb took this table from immuneACCESS and kept in-frame rearrangements with V and J called. Such tables lack part of the clones; where checked against another copy, unresolved V genes explain under half of the gap, and the rest is unexplained. V, J and clone size were drawn from that table, and D and trimming were deduced from the DNA. This sample lists under 300,000 clones; about 83% were detected once. The ten largest make up 5% to 6% of the sample.

What the authors observed across the whole study: The quantity of clinical and demographic metadata differed by source and by participant and was supplied without curation.

The receptor comes from a man older than 75 with acute or convalescent COVID-19. The material sequenced was peripheral blood. In this chain, TRBV9 is recombined with TRBJ1-1, with 8 bases in between that match TRBD1. The CDR3 region reads CASSVGHPLRDRPNTEAFF. The nucleotide sequence is given as TGTGCCAGCAGCGTAGGACACCCCCTCCGGGACAGGCCGAACACTGAAGCTTTCTTT.